This is a list of T cell receptor beta chains from one sample in a study of T cells and Merkel cell carcinoma outcomes. Method: immunoSEQ multiplex PCR; TCRdb's copy keeps in-frame clones and lacks some. The data hold about 15,000 clones, with approximately 87% observed a single time. The sequenced sample was tumor tissue from Merkel cell carcinoma. The receptors were gathered from a human donor with Merkel cell carcinoma. Both conserved end residues are part of each CDR3. The D gene is left open where the match is weak. Clone size is given for some rows only: seen once, a few or many times, or a class if the clone is expanded.

V gene,D gene,J gene,clone size,CDR3 protein,CDR3 DNA
TRBV5-1,TRBD1,TRBJ2-5,NA,CASSLGTGVSETQYF,TGCGCCAGCAGCTTGGGGACAGGGGTTTCAGAGACCCAGTACTTC
TRBV4-1,TRBD2,TRBJ2-5,NA,CASSQDGLAGETQYF,TGCGCCAGCAGCCAAGACGGCCTAGCGGGAGAGACCCAGTACTTC
TRBV19,TRBD1,TRBJ2-2,NA,CASTTGQGNTGELFF,TGTGCCAGTACTACGGGACAGGGAAACACCGGGGAGCTGTTTTTT
TRBV18,NA,TRBJ1-1,NA,CASSPGSANTEAFF,TGTGCCAGCTCACCAGGGTCGGCGAACACTGAAGCTTTCTTT
TRBV5-1,NA,TRBJ1-1,NA,CASSLATAPGMGTEAFF,TGCGCCAGCAGCTTGGCCACCGCACCCGGGATGGGCACTGAAGCTTTCTTT
TRBV20-1,NA,TRBJ1-6,NA,CGGTNSPLHF,TGCGGGGGTACTAATTCACCCCTCCACTTT
TRBV30,NA,TRBJ1-3,few,CAWSKQGSGNTIYF,TGTGCCTGGAGTAAACAGGGCTCTGGAAACACCATATATTTT
TRBV4-2,NA,TRBJ2-1,NA,CASNYLGTRGSANEQFF,TGTGCCAGCAACTACCTGGGGACTCGGGGTTCGGCCAATGAGCAGTTCTTC
TRBV9,NA,TRBJ1-5,NA,CASSRGGGLNQPQHF,TGTGCCAGCAGCAGGGGGGGCGGCCTCAATCAGCCCCAGCATTTT
TRBV2,NA,TRBJ2-1,NA,CAGRRGRGWGEQFF,TGTGCCGGTCGGAGGGGCAGGGGCTGGGGTGAGCAGTTCTTC
TRBV5-1,TRBD1,TRBJ2-3,NA,CASSFWTRGQADTQYF,TGCGCCAGCAGCTTCTGGACAAGGGGGCAGGCAGATACGCAGTATTTT
TRBV29-1,NA,TRBJ1-2,NA,CSVEGEGGYTF,TGCAGCGTTGAAGGTGAGGGGGGCTACACCTTC
TRBV27,NA,TRBJ2-1,NA,CASSLSRSLNEQFF,TGTGCCAGCAGTTTATCTCGAAGCCTCAATGAGCAGTTCTTC
TRBV5-1,NA,TRBJ2-2,NA,CASSLISGSRGTGELFF,TGCGCCAGCAGCTTGATAAGCGGATCCCGGGGCACCGGGGAGCTGTTTTTT
TRBV19,NA,TRBJ1-3,NA,CAARPYSSSGNTIYF,TGTGCCGCAAGACCGTACTCGAGCTCTGGAAACACCATATATTTT
TRBV5-6,NA,TRBJ1-5,NA,CASSLGGLGPQHF,TGTGCCAGCAGCTTGGGGGGGCTGGGGCCCCAGCATTTT
TRBV5-6,TRBD2,TRBJ2-1,NA,CASSPLGTSGAYNEQFF,TGTGCCAGCAGCCCCCTAGGGACTAGCGGCGCCTACAATGAGCAGTTCTTC
TRBV6-4,NA,TRBJ1-3,once,CASSVNRLSGNTIYF,TGTGCCAGCAGTGTAAACCGACTCTCTGGAAACACCATATATTTT
TRBV18,NA,TRBJ1-1,NA,CTSSSDAAEAFF,TGTACCAGCTCGAGCGACGCGGCTGAAGCTTTCTTT
TRBV19,TRBD1,TRBJ1-5,NA,CASSITGTGGNQPQHF,TGTGCCAGTAGTATTACAGGGACAGGGGGGAATCAGCCCCAGCATTTT
TRBV11-2,NA,TRBJ2-7,NA,CASSRNPHYEQYF,TGTGCCAGCAGCCGAAACCCCCACTACGAGCAGTACTTC
TRBV29-1,NA,TRBJ2-2,few,CSGGGWDTGELFF,TGCAGCGGGGGCGGGTGGGACACCGGGGAGCTGTTTTTT
TRBV11-2,NA,TRBJ2-1,NA,CASSFRSDWFF,TGTGCCAGCAGCTTCCGTTCTGATTGGTTCTTC
TRBV5-1,NA,TRBJ1-5,NA,CASSLGGQGGQPQHF,TGCGCCAGCAGCTTGGGCGGCCAGGGAGGTCAGCCCCAGCATTTT
TRBV19,NA,TRBJ2-1,NA,CASRPDSSSYNEQFF,TGTGCCAGTCGCCCGGACTCAAGCTCCTACAATGAGCAGTTCTTC
TRBV18,TRBD1,TRBJ1-5,NA,CASSPGTAANQPQHF,TGTGCCAGCTCACCTGGGACAGCAGCAAATCAGCCCCAGCATTTT
TRBV7-6,NA,TRBJ1-1,NA,CASSSSAILGRRSNTEAFF,TGTGCCAGCAGTTCTAGCGCGATTCTCGGACGGAGGAGTAACACTGAAGCTTTCTTT
TRBV11-2,NA,TRBJ1-1,NA,CASSWDRIEAFF,TGTGCCAGCAGCTGGGACCGGATTGAAGCTTTCTTT
TRBV4-1,TRBD2,TRBJ2-2,NA,CASSPNPGGAIGELFF,TGCGCCAGCAGCCCTAACCCCGGGGGGGCGATCGGGGAGCTGTTTTTT
TRBV6-6,NA,TRBJ2-7,NA,CASSAFGYEQYF,TGTGCCAGCAGTGCGTTTGGGTACGAGCAGTACTTC
TRBV5-6,NA,TRBJ2-3,NA,CASSLEITDTQYF,TGTGCCAGCAGCTTGGAAATCACAGATACGCAGTATTTT
TRBV5-5,NA,TRBJ1-5,once,CASSLVYPTGNQHF,TGTGCCAGCAGCTTGGTTTATCCAACAGGGAACCAGCATTTT
TRBV4-1,NA,TRBJ1-3,NA,CASSQDRRRNTIYF,TGCGCCAGCAGCCAAGATCGCCGGCGAAACACCATATATTTT
TRBV9,NA,TRBJ1-5,NA,CASSVGQGPQPQHF,TGTGCCAGCAGCGTTGGCCAGGGACCTCAGCCCCAGCATTTT
TRBV6-6,TRBD2,TRBJ2-1,NA,CASSGRGNEQFF,TGTGCCAGCAGCGGGAGGGGGAATGAGCAGTTCTTC
TRBV6-5,TRBD1,TRBJ1-3,NA,CASSPTGGRNTIYF,TGTGCCAGCAGTCCGACAGGGGGCAGAAACACCATATATTTT
TRBV18,NA,TRBJ2-3,once,CASSPSTDTQYF,TGTGCCAGCTCACCGAGCACAGATACGCAGTATTTT
TRBV5-1,NA,TRBJ2-5,NA,CASSLVGGAQETQYF,TGCGCCAGCAGCTTGGTCGGGGGTGCTCAGGAGACCCAGTACTTC
TRBV9,NA,TRBJ2-5,NA,CASSVGGFAETQYF,TGTGCCAGCAGCGTAGGCGGGTTCGCGGAGACCCAGTACTTC
TRBV14,NA,TRBJ1-2,NA,CASSQDGRGYSYTF,TGTGCCAGCAGCCAAGATGGACGTGGCTATAGCTACACCTTC